Described below is a single T cell receptor beta chain sequence and its context. The antigen is unknown. The data were taken from a study of cytomegalovirus exposure and HLA in healthy donors. Study-wide points: V- and J-gene trimming of TCR beta was linked (in a later analysis) to a missense DCLRE1C variant. Previous analysis showed most TCR beta V segments were productive about 90% or about 30% of the time.

The PCR made use of 60 Vbeta and 13 Jbeta primers. Using immunoSEQ multiplex PCR, the repertoire was profiled, and TCRdb retains in-frame clones only, with some absent. The sample holds approximately 140,000 clones, 70% to 85% seen once. Although they were nominally healthy when sampled, donors likely had unrecorded immune exposures. The CDR3 covers 16 residues. The germline V gene encodes CDR1 SGHVS and CDR2 FQNEAQ. The V segment lost 5 bases and the J segment 2 bases; nucleotides outside the gene matches: 12. The sequencing sample was made of PBMCs. The TCR originated in a woman in her 40s in good health and CMV-seronegative. The V gene is TRBV7-8, the J gene TRBJ2-7; 7 positions agree with TRBD1. CDR3 sequence reads: CASSPARQGWTYEQYF. The CDR3, as DNA: TGTGCCAGCAGCCCGGCCCGACAGGGATGGACCTACGAGCAGTACTTC. The full variable domain, its missing parts supplied by reference TRBV7-8 and TRBJ2-7, is GAGVSQSPRYKVAKRGQDVALRCDPISGHVSLFWYQQALGQGPEFLTYFQNEAQLDKSGLPSDRFFAERPEGSVSTLKIQRTQQEDSAVYLCASSPARQGWTYEQYFGPGTRLTVT.